Presented here are 26 T cell receptor beta chains from one specimen sequenced in a study of T cell responses to AZD1222 COVID-19 vaccine. This table comes from immunoSEQ multiplex PCR, and its TCRdb copy is limited to in-frame clones, with some not included. The table includes 110,000 or so clones, approximately 86% detected once. The sequences come from peripheral blood, collected on day 0 of AZD1222 vaccination. Receptors were obtained from an adult in good health.

The chain has TRBV30 and TRBJ1-5; TRBD1 agrees at 8 bases. Germline V gene data show CDR1 as GTSNPN and CDR2 as SVGIG (reference sequence). This CDR3 spans 13 amino acids. J gave up 6 bases and V 7 bases, and 8 bases lay outside the gene matches. The CDR3 sequence is CALDDRGGQPQHF. The CDR3 nucleotides are TGTGCCTTAGACGACAGGGGTGGTCAGCCCCAGCATTTT. Drawing the rest from reference TRBV30 and TRBJ1-5, the complete variable domain is SQTIHQWPATLVQPVGSPLSLECTVEGTSNPNLYWYRQAAGRGLQLLFYSVGIGQISSEVPQNLSASRPQDRQFILSSKKLLLSDSGFYLCALDDRGGQPQHFGDGTRLSIL.

The V and J genes are TRBV29-1 and TRBJ2-1; possible D gene TRBD1, 6 bases. V lost 6 bases, J lost 16 bases, and 16 bases lay in between. CDR3 length: 10 residues. Germline lookup yields CDR1 SQVTM and CDR2 ANQGSEA. This CDR3 reads CSVISRDIFF. The CDR3 DNA is TGCAGCGTCATTTCCCGGGACATATTCTTC.

This rearrangement joins TRBV6-5 to TRBJ2-2; 8 bases map to TRBD1. Germline CDR1 MNHEY, CDR2 SVGAGI. V lost 8 bases to trimming and J lost 3 bases; unmatched junction nucleotides: 8. The length of the CDR3 is 15 residues. The CDR3 DNA follows: TGTGCCAGCCTCGACAGGGGTCGGTACACCGGGGAGCTGTTTTTT. It encodes CASLDRGRYTGELFF.

The V gene is TRBV6-5, the J gene TRBJ1-1; TRBD1 agrees at 7 bases. Germline V lookup: CDR1 MNHEY, CDR2 SVGAGI. V dropped 4 bases and J dropped 4; count of bases not matched to a gene: 9. CDR3 length equals 15 residues. The CDR3 reads CASSSNPRGITEAFF. In nucleotides, the CDR3 is TGTGCCAGCAGTTCCAACCCCAGGGGGATCACTGAAGCTTTCTTT.

The table lists this clone with a count of one. This chain connects TRBV15 to TRBJ1-1, with D possibly TRBD1 on 6 matching bases. The CDR3 runs 15 residues. Germline V gene lookup returns CDR1 LNHNV and CDR2 YYDKDF (reference sequence). V lost 3 bases, J lost 3 bases, and 14 bases lay in between. The CDR3 spells CATSSKGGLDTEAFF. The CDR3 DNA reads as TGTGCCACCAGCAGCAAAGGGGGGCTCGACACTGAAGCTTTCTTT.

The sample holds a few counts of this clone. This rearrangement joins TRBV6-4 to TRBJ2-1, with TRBD2 matching 10 bases. Germline V gene lookup returns CDR1 MRHNA and CDR2 SNTAGT. The CDR3 totals 15 residues. J was trimmed by 5 bases and V by 3 bases; bases with no gene match: 4. The CDR3: CASSELAGADNEQFF. The CDR3 DNA reads TGTGCCAGCAGTGAGCTAGCGGGGGCAGACAATGAGCAGTTCTTC.

The gene calls are TRBV29-1 and TRBJ2-2; D is undetermined. The CDR3 is 13 amino acids. The germline V gene encodes CDR1 SQVTM and CDR2 ANQGSEA. Trimming removed 4 bases at V and 6 bases at J, with 12 bases between. CDR3 in DNA: TGCAGCGTTGCAGGCTCCGGCTCCGGGGAGCTGTTTTTT. It codes for CSVAGSGSGELFF.

The rearrangement links TRBV4-3 to TRBJ1-5; no clear D. Germline-derived CDR1 and CDR2 are LGHNA and YSLEER. The CDR3 loop spans 15 amino acids. V was shortened by 0 bases and J by 0 bases, with 6 bases between the two germline ends. In nucleotides, the CDR3 is TGCGCCAGCAGCCAAGACCCTTATAGCAATCAGCCCCAGCATTTT. Translated, it gives CASSQDPYSNQPQHF.

V gene TRBV5-4 combines with J gene TRBJ2-2, with 9 nucleotides matching TRBD2. Per germline, CDR1 SGHNT and CDR2 YYREEE (reference sequence). Trimming removed 1 base from V and 3 bases from J; junction bases left unmatched: 1. The CDR3 is 15 residues long. In DNA form, the CDR3 reads TGTGCCAGCAGCTTGCAGCGGGGGGACACCGGGGAGCTGTTTTTT. Translation: CASSLQRGDTGELFF. Supplemented by reference TRBV5-4 and TRBJ2-2, the full variable domain reads ETGVTQSPTHLIKTRGQQVTLRCSSQSGHNTVSWYQQALGQGPQFIFQYYREEENGRGNFPPRFSGLQFPNYSSELNVNALELDDSALYLCASSLQRGDTGELFFGEGSRLTVL.

CDR3 bases: TGTGCCAGCAGCCAAATGGGGGGGACAGGGAACGGCTACACCTTC. This codes for CASSQMGGTGNGYTF. The rearrangement uses TRBV3-1 (or the pseudogene TRBV3-2) and TRBJ1-2; 9 bases line up with TRBD1. CDR3 length: 15 residues. Germline loops: CDR1 LGHDT, CDR2 YNNKEL (reference sequence). The junction had 9 bases not matched to a gene; V was cut back by 2 bases and J by 8 bases.

This rearrangement joins TRBV7-3 to TRBJ2-1; D is unclear. CDR1 is SGHTA, CDR2 FQGTGA, per germline. CDR3 size: 15 residues. Deletions cut 5 bases from V and 4 bases from J, with 15 bases between. This chain's CDR3 is CASSILDSSYNEQFF. CDR3 nucleotide sequence: TGTGCCAGCAGCATCCTCGATTCCAGTTACAATGAGCAGTTCTTC.

V usage is TRBV28 and J usage is TRBJ1-2; D perhaps matches TRBD1 (5 bases). Germline CDR1 MDHEN, CDR2 SYDVKM. The CDR3 sequence is 12 residues long. Trimming removed 7 bases from V and 8 bases from J, with 14 bases in between. The CDR3 region is CASTPRVPGYTF. In nucleotides, the CDR3 is TGTGCCAGCACTCCCAGGGTTCCCGGCTACACCTTC.

J is TRBJ1-5 and V is TRBV28; no reliable D call. CDR3 size: 16 residues. CDR1 is MDHEN, CDR2 SYDVKM, per germline. V lost 5 bases and J 6 bases, leaving 20 bases between the germline ends. CDR3 residues: CASSINRGSIGQPQHF. The CDR3 coding sequence is TGTGCCAGCAGTATCAACAGAGGTTCGATAGGTCAGCCCCAGCATTTT.

V usage is TRBV18 and J usage is TRBJ2-7; 10 bases align to TRBD1. Germline-derived CDR1 and CDR2 are KGHSH and LQKENI. V trimming: 3 bases; J trimming: 7 bases; junction bases outside the gene matches: 6. The CDR3 covers 14 residues. CDR3 loop: CASSPTDRGIEQYF. The CDR3 DNA is TGTGCCAGCTCACCCACGGACAGGGGGATTGAGCAGTACTTC.

The genes are TRBV27 and TRBJ2-7, with a tentative D call TRBD1 (5 bases). The CDR3 runs to 13 residues. CDR1 is MNHEY and CDR2 is SMNVEV in the germline V gene (reference sequence). The V and J ends lost 6 bases and 5 bases respectively, with 14 bases between them. DNA of the CDR3: TGTGCCAGCAGAAAGACAGCCCCCGACGAGCAGTACTTC. It translates to CASRKTAPDEQYF.

The chain links TRBV5-4 to TRBJ2-5; D remains unclear. The germline V gene has CDR1 SGHNT and CDR2 YYREEE (reference sequence). The CDR3 is 14 amino acids. Trimming cost V 0 bases and J 5 bases, with 11 bases left between them. The CDR3 region has the DNA TGTGCCAGCAGCTTGGCCACACTGGGGGAGACCCAGTACTTC. Its protein product is CASSLATLGETQYF.

Here the CDR3 reads CASRPGTADYGYTF. CDR3 sequence (DNA): TGCGCCAGCAGACCGGGGACAGCAGACTATGGCTACACCTTC. The chain employs TRBV5-1 and TRBJ1-2, with TRBD1 identical over 7 bases. This CDR3 contains 14 residues. V trimming: 5 bases; J trimming: 3 bases; junction bases outside the gene matches: 7. CDR1 is SGHRS and CDR2 is YFSETQ in the germline V gene.

The genes are TRBV18 and TRBJ1-5; D gene unclear. V lost 2 bases to trimming and J lost 5 bases, with 7 bases between them. This CDR3 has 13 amino acids. Germline V CDR1 and CDR2: KGHSH, LQKENI. CDR3 loop: CASSPSQHQPQHF. The CDR3, as DNA: TGTGCCAGCTCACCATCTCAGCATCAGCCCCAGCATTTT.

The rearrangement uses TRBV7-2 and TRBJ1-6; 7 bases map to TRBD1. J lost 5 bases, V lost 2 bases, and 3 bases had no gene match. The CDR3 totals 15 residues. Looked up from germline, CDR1 is SGHTA and CDR2 is FQGNSA. The CDR3 spells CASSLLQGNNSPLHF. Here the CDR3 DNA reads TGTGCCAGCAGCTTACTACAGGGGAATAATTCACCCCTCCACTTT.

The chain joins TRBV19 to TRBJ1-5, with D perhaps matching TRBD1 (5 bases). This CDR3 has 18 amino acids. CDR1 is LNHDA and CDR2 is SQIVND in the germline V gene (reference sequence). V lost 1 base and J lost 2, with 18 bases in between. CDR3: CASSIVGRGTLGNQPQHF. The DNA of the CDR3 is TGTGCCAGTAGTATAGTAGGCCGCGGGACCTTGGGCAATCAGCCCCAGCATTTT.

V is TRBV7-2 and J is TRBJ2-7; either TRBD1 or TRBD2 may supply D (5 bases each). Trimming cost V 3 bases and J 2 bases, with 14 bases left between them. Per germline, CDR1 SGHTA and CDR2 FQGNSA. CDR3 length: 15 residues. DNA for the CDR3: TGTGCCAGCAGCTTTACCGGGACGGGAACCTACGAGCAGTACTTC. Encoded protein: CASSFTGTGTYEQYF.

The chain links TRBV19 to TRBJ1-1, with TRBD1 identical over 9 bases. This CDR3 has 17 amino acids. From germline, CDR1 is LNHDA and CDR2 SQIVND (reference sequence). Trimming cost V 3 bases and J 0 bases; bases outside gene matches: 8. The CDR3 coding sequence is TGTGCCAGTAGTATCCAGCCCGGGACAGGGTTGAACACTGAAGCTTTCTTT. Its protein product is CASSIQPGTGLNTEAFF.

The chain combines TRBV11-2 with TRBJ2-7; D might be TRBD1 (6 bases). Germline CDR1 SGHAT, CDR2 FQNNGV. The CDR3 extends over 13 amino acids. V lost 4 bases and J lost 3, with 10 bases in between. DNA of the CDR3: TGTGCCAGCAGCTCCGACAGGCTCTACGAGCAGTACTTC. This encodes CASSSDRLYEQYF.

This chain connects TRBV6-5 to TRBJ2-7; D tentatively fits TRBD1 or TRBD2 (6 bases each). The germline V and J ends were trimmed by 6 bases and 12 bases, with 24 bases remaining between them. The germline CDR1 and CDR2 sequences are MNHEY and SVGAGI. The CDR3 runs 14 residues. The CDR3 loop reads CASSIYPPYGGLYF. In nucleotides, the CDR3 is TGTGCCAGCAGCATATATCCCCCTTACGGGGGCCTGTACTTC.

The genes are TRBV6-5 and TRBJ2-7; TRBD1 aligns across 8 bases. Germline values: CDR1 MNHEY, CDR2 SVGAGI. V lost 0 bases, J lost 0 bases, and 4 bases stayed unmatched. The CDR3 has 16 residues. The CDR3 sequence is CASSYSTGATSYEQYF. DNA for the CDR3: TGTGCCAGCAGTTACTCGACAGGGGCCACCTCCTACGAGCAGTACTTC.

This sequence joins TRBV14 and TRBJ1-2; D may be TRBD1 (6 bases). Germline V gene lookup returns CDR1 SGHDN and CDR2 FVKESK. The CDR3 contains 19 residues. The V and J ends lost 4 bases and 4 bases respectively, with 28 bases between them. As DNA, the CDR3 is TGTGCCAGCAGCCCCAACCTCATTAGGACAGATTCTATCCCCTATGGCTACACCTTC. Amino acid sequence: CASSPNLIRTDSIPYGYTF.